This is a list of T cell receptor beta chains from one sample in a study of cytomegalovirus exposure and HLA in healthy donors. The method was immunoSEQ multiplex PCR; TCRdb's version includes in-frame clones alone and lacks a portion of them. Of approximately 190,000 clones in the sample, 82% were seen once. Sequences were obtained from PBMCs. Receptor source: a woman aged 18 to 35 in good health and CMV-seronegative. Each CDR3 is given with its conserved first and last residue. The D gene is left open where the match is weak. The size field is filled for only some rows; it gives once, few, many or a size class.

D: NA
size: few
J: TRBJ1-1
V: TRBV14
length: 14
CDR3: CASSQGLGHTEAFF
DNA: TGTGCCAGCAGCCAAGGGCTTGGGCATACTGAAGCTTTCTTT

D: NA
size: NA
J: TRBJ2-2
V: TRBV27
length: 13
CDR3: CASSFAGTGELFF
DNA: TGTGCCAGCAGTTTCGCAGGGACCGGGGAGCTGTTTTTT

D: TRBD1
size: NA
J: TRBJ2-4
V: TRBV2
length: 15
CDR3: CASTLTGAHRNIQYF
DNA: TGTGCCAGCACCTTGACAGGGGCGCACCGAAACATTCAGTACTTC

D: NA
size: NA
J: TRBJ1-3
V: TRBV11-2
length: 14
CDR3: CASSFTDSGNTIYF
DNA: TGTGCCAGCAGCTTTACGGACAGTGGAAACACCATATATTTT

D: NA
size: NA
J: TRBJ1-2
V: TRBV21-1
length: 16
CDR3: CASSKVRGDSNYGYTF
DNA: TGTGCCAGCAGCAAAGTCCGGGGGGATTCGAACTATGGCTACACCTTC

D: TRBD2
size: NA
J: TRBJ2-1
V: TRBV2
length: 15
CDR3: CASSEQAGGGNEQFF
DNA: TGTGCCAGCAGTGAACAAGCGGGAGGCGGCAATGAGCAGTTCTTC

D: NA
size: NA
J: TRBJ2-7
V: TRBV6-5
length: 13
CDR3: CASAARSGYEQYF
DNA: TGTGCCAGCGCGGCGCGGTCTGGGTACGAGCAGTACTTC

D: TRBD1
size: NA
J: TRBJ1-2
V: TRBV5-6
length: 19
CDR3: CASSLTKTGAGDKNYGYTF
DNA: TGTGCCAGCAGCTTGACCAAGACAGGGGCTGGGGATAAGAACTATGGCTACACCTTC

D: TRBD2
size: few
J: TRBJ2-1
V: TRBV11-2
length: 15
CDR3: CASSPLAGGFHEQFF
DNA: TGTGCCAGCAGTCCTCTAGCGGGAGGGTTCCATGAGCAGTTCTTC

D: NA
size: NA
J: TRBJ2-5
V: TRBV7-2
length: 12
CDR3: CASTDRRETQYF
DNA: TGTGCCAGCACCGACAGGAGGGAGACCCAGTACTTC

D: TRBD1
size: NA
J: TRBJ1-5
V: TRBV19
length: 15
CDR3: CASRTGQGGNQPQHF
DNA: TGTGCCAGTAGAACCGGACAGGGAGGCAATCAGCCCCAGCATTTT

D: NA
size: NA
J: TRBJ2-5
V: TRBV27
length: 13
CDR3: CASSSRPTETQYF
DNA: TGTGCCAGCAGTTCACGCCCTACGGAGACCCAGTACTTC

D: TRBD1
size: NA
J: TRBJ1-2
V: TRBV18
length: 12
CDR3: CASSQGADGYTF
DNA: TGTGCCAGCTCACAGGGGGCAGATGGCTACACCTTC

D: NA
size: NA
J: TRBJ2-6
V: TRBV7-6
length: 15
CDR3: CASSHPGAGANVLTF
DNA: TGTGCCAGCAGCCACCCAGGGGCTGGGGCCAACGTCCTGACTTTC

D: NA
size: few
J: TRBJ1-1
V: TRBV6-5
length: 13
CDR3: CASRTGQNTEAFF
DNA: TGTGCCAGCAGGACGGGACAAAACACTGAAGCTTTCTTT

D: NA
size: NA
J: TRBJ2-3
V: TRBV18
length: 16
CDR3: CASSPPVGGRTDTQYF
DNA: TGTGCCAGCTCACCACCAGTGGGGGGGCGCACAGATACGCAGTATTTT

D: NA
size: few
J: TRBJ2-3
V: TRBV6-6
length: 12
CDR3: CASRLGEDTQYF
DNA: TGTGCCAGCAGGCTCGGGGAGGATACGCAGTATTTT

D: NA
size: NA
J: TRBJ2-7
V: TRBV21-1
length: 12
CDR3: CASSPVSYEQYF
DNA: TGTGCCAGCAGCCCCGTCTCCTACGAGCAGTACTTC

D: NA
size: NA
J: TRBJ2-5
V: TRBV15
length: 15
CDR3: CATSRDLGGKETQYF
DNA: TGTGCCACCAGCAGAGATCTTGGGGGGAAAGAGACCCAGTACTTC

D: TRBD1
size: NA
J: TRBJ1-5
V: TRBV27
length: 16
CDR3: CASGGRGQGGNQPQHF
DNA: TGTGCCAGCGGGGGGCGGGGACAGGGGGGGAATCAGCCCCAGCATTTT

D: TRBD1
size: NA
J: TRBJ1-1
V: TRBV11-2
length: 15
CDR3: CASSTSGGANTEAFF
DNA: TGTGCCAGCAGCACGTCAGGGGGCGCAAACACTGAAGCTTTCTTT

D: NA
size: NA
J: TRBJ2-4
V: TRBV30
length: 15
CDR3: CAWSVGGGFGNIQYF
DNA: TGTGCCTGGAGTGTAGGGGGGGGATTCGGAAACATTCAGTACTTC

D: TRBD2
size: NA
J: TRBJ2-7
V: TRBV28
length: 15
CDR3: CASRETSGRVYEQYF
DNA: TGTGCCAGCAGAGAGACTAGCGGGAGAGTCTACGAGCAGTACTTC

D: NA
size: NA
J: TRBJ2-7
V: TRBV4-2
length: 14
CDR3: CASSQVSSAYEQYF
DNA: TGTGCCAGCAGCCAAGTCAGTAGCGCCTACGAGCAGTACTTC

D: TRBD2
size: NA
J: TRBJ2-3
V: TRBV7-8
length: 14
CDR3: CATLILAGSDTQYF
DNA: TGTGCCACCCTGATCCTAGCGGGGTCAGATACGCAGTATTTT

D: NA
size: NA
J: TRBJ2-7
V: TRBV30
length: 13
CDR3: CAWSVLDASEQYF
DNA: TGTGCCTGGAGTGTTTTAGATGCTAGCGAGCAGTACTTC

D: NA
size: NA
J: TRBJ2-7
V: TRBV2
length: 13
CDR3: CASLDSQGFGQYF
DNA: TGTGCCAGCCTGGACAGCCAGGGCTTCGGGCAGTACTTC

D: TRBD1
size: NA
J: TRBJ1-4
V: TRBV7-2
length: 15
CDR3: CASSFSGGTNEKLFF
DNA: TGTGCCAGCAGCTTCTCAGGGGGAACTAATGAAAAACTGTTTTTT

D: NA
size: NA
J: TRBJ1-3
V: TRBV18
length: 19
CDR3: CASSPYLQGASLGGNTIYF
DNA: TGTGCCAGCTCACCATATCTACAGGGCGCCTCTCTTGGAGGAAACACCATATATTTT

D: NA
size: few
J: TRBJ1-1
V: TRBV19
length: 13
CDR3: CASRDRRNTEAFF
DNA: TGTGCCAGTCGAGACAGGAGGAACACTGAAGCTTTCTTT

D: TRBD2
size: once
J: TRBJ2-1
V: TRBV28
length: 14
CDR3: CASSLGLPNNEQFF
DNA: TGTGCCAGCAGTTTGGGACTACCGAACAATGAGCAGTTCTTC

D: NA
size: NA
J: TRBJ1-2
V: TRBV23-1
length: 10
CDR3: CASSLVGYTF
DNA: TGCGCCAGCAGCTTAGTTGGCTACACCTTC

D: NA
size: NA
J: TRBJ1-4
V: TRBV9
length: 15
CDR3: CASSVVGSQGEKLFF
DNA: TGTGCCAGCAGCGTAGTCGGGAGCCAGGGTGAAAAACTGTTTTTT

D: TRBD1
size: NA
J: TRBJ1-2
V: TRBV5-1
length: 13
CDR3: CASSAGQVYGYTF
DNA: TGCGCCAGCAGCGCCGGACAGGTCTATGGCTACACCTTC

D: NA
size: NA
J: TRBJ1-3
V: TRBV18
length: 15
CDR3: CASSSQGGLGNTIYF
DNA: TGTGCCAGCTCATCACAGGGAGGGCTCGGAAACACCATATATTTT

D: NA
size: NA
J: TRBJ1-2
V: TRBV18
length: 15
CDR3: CASSPPSIAGYGYTF
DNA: TGTGCCAGCTCACCACCTAGTATTGCAGGCTATGGCTACACCTTC

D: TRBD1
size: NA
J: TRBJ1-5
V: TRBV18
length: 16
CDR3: CASSRGQARSNQPQHF
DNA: TGTGCCAGCTCACGAGGACAGGCCCGAAGCAATCAGCCCCAGCATTTT

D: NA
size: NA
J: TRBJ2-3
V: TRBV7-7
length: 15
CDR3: CASSLGRGYTDTQYF
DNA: TGTGCCAGCAGCTTGGGGAGGGGGTACACAGATACGCAGTATTTT

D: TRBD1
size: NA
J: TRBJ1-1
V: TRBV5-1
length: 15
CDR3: CASSLGDRLNTEAFF
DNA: TGCGCCAGCAGCTTGGGGGACAGGCTGAACACTGAAGCTTTCTTT

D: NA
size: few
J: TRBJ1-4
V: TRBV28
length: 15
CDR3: CASNSPSGTNEKLFF
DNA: TGTGCCAGCAACTCCCCCTCGGGGACTAATGAAAAACTGTTTTTT

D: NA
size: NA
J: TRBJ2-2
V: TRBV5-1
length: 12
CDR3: CASMGYTGELFF
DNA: TGCGCCAGCATGGGCTACACCGGGGAGCTGTTTTTT

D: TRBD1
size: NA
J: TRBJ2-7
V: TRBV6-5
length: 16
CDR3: CASSYSLTGGVDEQYF
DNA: TGTGCCAGCAGTTACTCCCTGACAGGGGGCGTCGACGAGCAGTACTTC

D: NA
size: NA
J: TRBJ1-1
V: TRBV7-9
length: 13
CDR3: CASSGGGNTEAFF
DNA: TGTGCCAGCAGCGGAGGTGGGAACACTGAAGCTTTCTTT

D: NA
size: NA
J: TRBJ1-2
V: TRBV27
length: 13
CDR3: CASSLVGLTGYTF
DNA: TGTGCCAGCAGTTTGGTGGGACTAACTGGCTACACCTTC

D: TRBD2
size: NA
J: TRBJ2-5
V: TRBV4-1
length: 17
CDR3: CASSQDPRGGDLETQYF
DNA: TGCGCCAGCAGCCAAGATCCTCGGGGAGGGGATTTGGAGACCCAGTACTTC

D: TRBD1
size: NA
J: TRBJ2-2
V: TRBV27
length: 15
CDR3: CASRWDRENTGELFF
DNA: TGTGCCAGCAGGTGGGACAGAGAAAACACCGGGGAGCTGTTTTTT

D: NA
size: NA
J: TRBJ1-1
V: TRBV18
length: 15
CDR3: CASSPREAEAAEAFF
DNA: TGTGCCAGCTCACCGAGGGAGGCAGAAGCGGCTGAAGCTTTCTTT

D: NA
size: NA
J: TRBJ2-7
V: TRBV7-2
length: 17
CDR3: CASSLQGTNTRIYEQYF
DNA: TGTGCCAGCAGCCTACAGGGAACCAACACTCGCATCTACGAGCAGTACTTC

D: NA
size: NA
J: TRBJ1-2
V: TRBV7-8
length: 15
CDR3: CASSPRGREVYGYTF
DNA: TGTGCCAGCAGCCCCCGCGGCAGGGAGGTCTATGGCTACACCTTC

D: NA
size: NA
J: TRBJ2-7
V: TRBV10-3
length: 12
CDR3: CAISAGSYEQYF
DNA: TGTGCCATCAGTGCGGGCTCCTACGAGCAGTACTTC

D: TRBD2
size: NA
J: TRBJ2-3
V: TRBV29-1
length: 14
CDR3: CSVELAGFTDTQYF
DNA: TGCAGCGTTGAGTTAGCGGGGTTCACAGATACGCAGTATTTT

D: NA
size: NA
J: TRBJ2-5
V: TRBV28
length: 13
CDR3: CASSFESQETQYF
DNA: TGTGCCAGCAGTTTCGAGAGCCAAGAGACCCAGTACTTC